The 27 T cell receptor beta chains listed next were all sequenced from one sample in a study of cytomegalovirus exposure and HLA in healthy donors. Produced via immunoSEQ multiplex PCR; TCRdb's table is partial and in-frame only. The sample lists about 220,000 clones; about 87% were seen once. Sequencing was carried out using PBMCs. The receptors were gathered from a man aged 18 to 30 in good health and CMV-seronegative.

This sequence joins TRBV6-1 and TRBJ1-3; D possibly corresponds to TRBD1 (6 bases). The CDR3 extends over 15 amino acids. V lost 1 base and J lost 2, with 9 bases in between. CDR1 and CDR2 from the germline V gene are MNHNS and SASEGT. The CDR3 DNA reads TGTGCCAGCAGTGAAGGGGAGGGGGCTGGAAACACCATATATTTT. This translates into CASSEGEGAGNTIYF.

V and J are TRBV1 and TRBJ1-6; the DNA was not compared with TRBD1, the D call given in the table. TRBV1 is a listed pseudogene. The CDR3 is 18 amino acids. CDR3 coding DNA: TGCACCAGCAGCCAGGACCCAGGCTCGTCAGGGCTGTATTCACCCCTCCACTTT. Amino acid sequence: CTSSQDPGSSGLYSPLHF.

This clone was observed a single time. The rearrangement links TRBV9 to TRBJ2-7, with 9 bases identical to TRBD2. This CDR3 has 15 amino acids. The trim removed 3 bases at V and 6 bases at J, leaving 10 bases unmatched. CDR1 is SGDLS and CDR2 is YYNGEE in the germline V gene. The CDR3 spells CASSASGMTAAEQYF. CDR3 nucleotide sequence: TGTGCCAGCAGCGCTAGCGGGATGACGGCCGCCGAGCAGTACTTC.

This clone has a single count. J is TRBJ2-1 and V is TRBV5-1; 8 bases agree with TRBD1. Losses at the gene ends were 4 bases for V and 1 base for J; bases not matched to a gene: 4. The V gene's germline CDR1 is SGHRS and CDR2 YFSETQ. The CDR3 length is 15 residues. CDR3 region: CASSPDRVSYNEQFF. CDR3 in DNA: TGCGCCAGCAGCCCGGACAGGGTTTCCTACAATGAGCAGTTCTTC.

V is TRBV13 and J is TRBJ2-1; TRBD2 agrees at 15 bases. Looked up from germline, CDR1 is PRHDT and CDR2 is FYEKMQ (reference sequence). With 5 bases clipped from V and 6 bases from J, the junction kept 11 bases outside the gene matches. The CDR3 is 18 amino acids. The CDR3: CASSRRTSGRAKGNEQFF. CDR3 bases: TGTGCCAGCAGCCGGCGGACTAGCGGGAGGGCCAAGGGCAATGAGCAGTTCTTC.

This clone was seen a single time. The CDR3 nucleotides read TGCGCCAGCAGCCAAGCCCCCCAGCGGGGGGTGGATGAGCAGTACTTC. This translates into CASSQAPQRGVDEQYF. The V call is TRBV4-1, the J call TRBJ2-7; TRBD2 matches 9 bases. The CDR3 runs 16 residues. Unmatched junction bases numbered 11, after V lost 1 base and J lost 7 bases. Germline V gene lookup returns CDR1 MGHRA and CDR2 YSYEKL.

The V gene is TRBV6-6, the J gene TRBJ1-1, with D possibly being TRBD1 (6 bases). The ends were cut back, 6 bases at V and 1 base at J, with 12 bases in the middle. Germline V lookup: CDR1 MNHNY, CDR2 SVGAGI (reference sequence). CDR3 length equals 14 residues. The chain's CDR3 is CASSNRVANTEAFF. The CDR3 DNA sequence: TGTGCCAGCAGCAACAGGGTGGCGAACACTGAAGCTTTCTTT.

V gene TRBV9 combines with J gene TRBJ2-7; TRBD2 matches 10 bases. Germline V lookup: CDR1 SGDLS, CDR2 YYNGEE. This CDR3 contains 15 residues. Losses at the gene ends were 2 bases for V and 1 base for J; bases not matched to a gene: 3. CDR3 nucleotide sequence: TGTGCCAGCAGCGTTAGCGGGGGGATTTCCTACGAGCAGTACTTC. Encoded protein: CASSVSGGISYEQYF.

This clone was recorded once. This chain joins TRBV5-4 and TRBJ2-7; D possibly corresponds to TRBD1 (5 bases). CDR3 size: 15 residues. Germline V CDR1 and CDR2: SGHNT, YYREEE (reference sequence). V dropped 2 bases and J dropped 3 bases, with 15 bases sitting between them. CDR3 sequence reads: CASSFGNRMSYEQYF. DNA of the CDR3: TGTGCCAGCAGCTTTGGGAACAGGATGAGCTACGAGCAGTACTTC.

V is TRBV5-1 and J is TRBJ2-1; 10 bases match TRBD1. CDR1 is SGHRS, CDR2 YFSETQ, per germline. The CDR3 is 19 amino acids. J was trimmed by 0 bases and V by 4 bases; bases with no gene match: 13. The CDR3 loop reads CASSLRDRGTIGSYNEQFF. The DNA for the CDR3 is TGCGCCAGCAGCCTCCGGGACAGGGGAACGATTGGCTCCTACAATGAGCAGTTCTTC.

V is TRBV4-1 and J is TRBJ1-5; 7 bases match TRBD1. This CDR3 spans 15 amino acids. The germline CDR1 and CDR2 sequences are MGHRA and YSYEKL. After removal of 3 bases from V and 8 bases from J, the junction contained 10 bases not matched to a gene. The CDR3: CASSHRGTGVEPQHF. CDR3 DNA: TGCGCCAGCAGCCACAGGGGGACCGGGGTGGAGCCCCAGCATTTT.

The chain employs TRBV4-1 and TRBJ1-2, with 8 positions matching TRBD1. This CDR3 comprises 15 residues. Per the germline V gene, CDR1 is MGHRA and CDR2 is YSYEKL. V dropped 1 base and J dropped 8; count of bases not matched to a gene: 9. The DNA of the CDR3 is TGCGCCAGCAGCCAAGGTTACCAGGGGGCCAGGGGCTACACCTTC. Amino acids: CASSQGYQGARGYTF.

The chain combines TRBV2 with TRBJ2-3; maybe TRBD1 (5 bases). With 3 bases removed from V and 4 bases from J, the gap between germline ends came to 8 bases. CDR1 and CDR2 (germline): SNHLY, FYNNEI. CDR3 length: 13 residues. The CDR3 loop is CASSDGAADTQYF. CDR3 coding DNA: TGTGCCAGCAGTGATGGGGCCGCAGATACGCAGTATTTT. The complete variable domain, with remaining parts taken from reference TRBV2 and TRBJ2-3, reads EPEVTQTPSHQVTQMGQEVILRCVPISNHLYFYWYRQILGQKVEFLVSFYNNEISEKSEIFDDQFSVERPDGSNFTLKIRSTKLEDSAMYFCASSDGAADTQYFGPGTRLTVL.

This chain connects TRBV29-1 to TRBJ1-2; D possibly corresponds to TRBD1 (5 bases). CDR1 is SQVTM and CDR2 is ANQGSEA in the germline V gene. This CDR3 spans 10 amino acids. Trimming took 4 bases from V and 8 from J, leaving 8 bases between them. The CDR3 DNA follows: TGCAGCGTTGGAAGGGGCGGCTACACCTTC. This codes for CSVGRGGYTF.

The rearrangement uses TRBV2 and TRBJ2-2; 9 nucleotides align to TRBD2. This CDR3 spans 14 amino acids. Germline values: CDR1 SNHLY, CDR2 FYNNEI. V lost 11 bases and J lost 4; bases outside the gene matches: 8. CDR3 sequence reads: CAGGGTSITGELFF. The CDR3, as DNA: TGTGCCGGGGGTGGGACTAGCATCACCGGGGAGCTGTTTTTT.

The CDR3 region has the DNA TGTGCCAGCAGCGTAGCTGACAGGGTAGCTGAAAAACTGTTTTTT. Residues: CASSVADRVAEKLFF. This chain connects TRBV9 to TRBJ1-4; 7 bases line up with TRBD1. The CDR3 spans 15 residues. From germline, CDR1 is SGDLS and CDR2 YYNGEE. The J segment lost 7 bases and the V segment lost 0 bases, leaving 6 bases of the junction unmatched.

V gene TRBV18 combines with J gene TRBJ1-1; D uncertain. The germline CDR1 and CDR2 sequences are KGHSH and LQKENI. Trimming shortened V by 1 base and J by 1 base, and 10 bases separated the two germline ends. There are 15 residues in the CDR3. The CDR3 region has the DNA TGTGCCAGCTCACCACGGGCTACAGAGAACACTGAAGCTTTCTTT. Its translation: CASSPRATENTEAFF. Full variable domain (remainder filled in from reference TRBV18 and TRBJ1-1): NAGVMQNPRHLVRRRGQEARLRCSPMKGHSHVYWYRQLPEEGLKFMVYLQKENIIDESGMPKERFSAEFPKEGPSILRIQQVVRGDSAAYFCASSPRATENTEAFFGQGTRLTVV.

The CDR3 bases are TGCGCCAGCAGCCAAGATATACAGCTCGGTGAAGCTTTCTTT. Translating gives CASSQDIQLGEAFF. This chain joins TRBV4-1 and TRBJ1-1, with D hard to call. The CDR3 runs 14 residues. The V end was cut by 0 bases, the J end by 7 bases, with 12 bases between. Germline V gene lookup returns CDR1 MGHRA and CDR2 YSYEKL.

The genes are TRBV6-5 and TRBJ1-6, with D tentatively TRBD1 (6 bases). Germline V gene data show CDR1 as MNHEY and CDR2 as SVGAGI. CDR3 size: 14 residues. V lost 5 bases to trimming and J lost 7 bases, with 12 bases between them. CDR3 protein: CASSPQGTNSPLHF. The CDR3 nucleotides read TGTGCCAGCAGTCCACAGGGTACAAATTCACCCCTCCACTTT.

The rearrangement uses TRBV19 and TRBJ2-3; TRBD2 agrees at 8 bases. The CDR3 length is 15 residues. V lost 2 bases to trimming and J lost 2 bases; unmatched junction nucleotides: 3. The V gene's germline CDR1 is LNHDA and CDR2 SQIVND (reference sequence). CDR3 bases: TGTGCCAGTAGTATACGTAGCGGGGTCACAGATACGCAGTATTTT. Its translation is CASSIRSGVTDTQYF.

V is TRBV6-5 and J is TRBJ2-1, with 7 positions matching TRBD2. The junction had 7 bases not matched to a gene; V was cut back by 8 bases and J by 6 bases. This CDR3 is built from 13 residues. Germline CDR1 is MNHEY and CDR2 is SVGAGI. The CDR3 spells CASRGGTSNEQFF. The DNA of the CDR3 is TGTGCCAGCCGCGGGGGTACTAGCAATGAGCAGTTCTTC.

The J gene is TRBJ1-1, the V gene TRBV2, with D perhaps matching TRBD1 (6 bases). Germline CDR1 SNHLY, CDR2 FYNNEI. This CDR3 comprises 13 residues. V dropped 5 bases and J dropped 1 base, with 8 bases sitting between them. The CDR3 DNA reads as TGTGCCAGCAGTTCACAGGGGAACACTGAAGCTTTCTTT. Its translation: CASSSQGNTEAFF.

This chain links TRBV30 with TRBJ2-7; maybe TRBD1 (5 bases). CDR1 GTSNPN and CDR2 SVGIG come from the germline V gene (reference sequence). This CDR3 has 14 residues. With 4 bases removed from V and 7 bases from J, the gap between germline ends came to 20 bases. CDR3: CAWNWQGFTGEQYF. CDR3 nucleotides: TGTGCCTGGAATTGGCAGGGCTTTACGGGTGAGCAGTACTTC.

This clone was counted once. The chain couples TRBV28 to TRBJ2-7; a possible D gene is TRBD1 (5 bases). Germline values: CDR1 MDHEN, CDR2 SYDVKM. The CDR3 is 13 amino acids. Trimming took off 6 bases at V and 6 bases at J, with 15 bases between the two ends. The CDR3 region has the DNA TGTGCCAGCAGCCCCGCGCAGGGTCTCGAGCAGTACTTC. It yields the protein CASSPAQGLEQYF.

V usage is TRBV2 and J usage is TRBJ2-3; perhaps TRBD2 as D (5 bases). Germline values: CDR1 SNHLY, CDR2 FYNNEI. This CDR3 region has 13 residues. V was clipped by 3 bases and J by 6 bases, with 10 bases between them. This chain's CDR3 is CASSELKRDTQYF. DNA for the CDR3: TGTGCCAGCAGTGAGCTAAAGCGGGATACGCAGTATTTT.

The chain couples TRBV11-2 to TRBJ2-7; 12 bases are shared with TRBD1. V was clipped by 5 bases and J by 4 bases; unmatched bases: 9. The CDR3 totals 16 residues. CDR1 is SGHAT and CDR2 is FQNNGV in the germline V gene. The CDR3 region has the DNA TGTGCCAGCAGCCGTCCCGGGACAGGGGGCACATACGAGCAGTACTTC. Its protein product is CASSRPGTGGTYEQYF.

V and J are TRBV6-5 and TRBJ1-6; 7 bases match TRBD1. The CDR3 is 13 residues long. Germline V CDR1 and CDR2: MNHEY, SVGAGI. The V gene end was trimmed by 10 bases and the J gene end by 7 bases; junction bases not matched to a gene: 7. CDR3 nucleotides: TGTGCCACCCAACAGGGGAACAATTCACCCCTCCACTTT. Its protein product is CATQQGNNSPLHF.